The clone carrying this T cell receptor beta chain was detected many times. The junction shows a germline mismatch at one end, possibly a read error. TCRdb ran MiXCR on the RT-PCR reads and lists one entry per CDR3 protein. The repertoire consists of about 570,000 distinct CDR3 sequences, with 11% occurring once and the leading ten covering approximately 9.9%. The data stem from a study of response to subunit inactivated influenza vaccine. There are 14 residues in the CDR3. Germline loops: CDR1 SGHRS, CDR2 YFSETQ. This sample also appeared in a second study, on T cells expressing NK-cell markers. As that report states: The authors made TCR beta cDNA libraries by 5'RACE template switching. This switching added a universal primer site and UMIs. Each of 5 to 7 donors carried dominant NKG2C+ clonotypes accounting for about 1.0-7.0% of CD8+ T cells. These same clonotypes (in four donors) also led the CD3+CD56-NKG2C+ fraction. Expanded NKG2C+ T cell clones had unclear HCMV specificity.

The rearrangement joins TRBV5-1 to TRBJ1-1, with D unresolved. The sequences come from PBMCs from blood, collected on the day of vaccination. The clonotype was recovered from a man in his forties or fifties who received an inactivated influenza vaccine. CDR3 residues: CASSSRTGNTEAFF. The CDR3 DNA is TGTGCCAGCAGTTCTCGGACGGGGAACACTGAAGCTTTCTTT.